The rows below give T cell receptor beta chains drawn from one sample of a study of control samples from healthy donors and cancer patients. The protocol was immunoSEQ multiplex PCR, while the TCRdb copy is restricted to in-frame clones and leaves out a portion. The sample contains approximately 170,000 clones, approximately 90% of which appear only once. The material sequenced was blood. The receptors come from a woman in her twenties or thirties in good health. Each CDR3 is given with its conserved first and last residue. The order of the fields is D gene, J gene, V gene, clone size, CDR3 length, CDR3 DNA, CDR3 protein. The D gene is left open where the match is weak. Expanded clones get a size class; other rows say once, few or many, or leave the size out.

d_call: NA
j_call: TRBJ1-1
v_call: TRBV11-2
clone_size: NA
cdr3_length: 14
cdr3_nt: TGTGCCAGCAGCTCGAATTGGGTGAACACTGAAGCTTTCTTT
cdr3_aa: CASSSNWVNTEAFF

d_call: NA
j_call: TRBJ1-5
v_call: TRBV6-2/TRBV6-3
clone_size: few
cdr3_length: 14
cdr3_nt: TGTGCCAGCAGTTACGGCCGACATAATCAGCCCCAGCATTTT
cdr3_aa: CASSYGRHNQPQHF

d_call: TRBD2
j_call: TRBJ2-3
v_call: TRBV10-2
clone_size: once
cdr3_length: 19
cdr3_nt: TGCGCCAGCAGTTACCCCGGGGGGACTAGCGGCTACCCAGCAGATACGCAGTATTTT
cdr3_aa: CASSYPGGTSGYPADTQYF

d_call: NA
j_call: TRBJ1-2
v_call: TRBV7-9
clone_size: NA
cdr3_length: 14
cdr3_nt: TGTGCCAGCAGCTTCGGCCGGGCCAACAACGGCTACACCTTC
cdr3_aa: CASSFGRANNGYTF

d_call: NA
j_call: TRBJ1-1
v_call: TRBV18
clone_size: few
cdr3_length: 13
cdr3_nt: TGTGCCAGCTCACCACTTCAGGACACTGAAGCTTTCTTT
cdr3_aa: CASSPLQDTEAFF

d_call: NA
j_call: TRBJ1-1
v_call: TRBV5-4
clone_size: NA
cdr3_length: 11
cdr3_nt: TGTGCCAGCAGCTCCGACATTGAAGCTTTCTTT
cdr3_aa: CASSSDIEAFF

d_call: NA
j_call: TRBJ2-7
v_call: TRBV7-9
clone_size: NA
cdr3_length: 15
cdr3_nt: TGTGCCAGCAGCTTTGGGGACTCGGGCTCCTACGAGCAGTACTTC
cdr3_aa: CASSFGDSGSYEQYF

d_call: NA
j_call: TRBJ2-1
v_call: TRBV6-2/TRBV6-3
clone_size: NA
cdr3_length: 18
cdr3_nt: TGTGCCAGCAGTTTCGCAACCGCTGACCACGACGTAAACAATGAGCAGTTCTTC
cdr3_aa: CASSFATADHDVNNEQFF

d_call: NA
j_call: TRBJ2-1
v_call: TRBV11-2
clone_size: once
cdr3_length: 15
cdr3_nt: TGTGCCAGCAGCCAAACGGCACTTACGTACAATGAGCAGTTCTTC
cdr3_aa: CASSQTALTYNEQFF

d_call: NA
j_call: TRBJ2-1
v_call: TRBV30
clone_size: NA
cdr3_length: 14
cdr3_nt: TGTGCCTGGAGCCCAACGCTGATAGCCGATGAGCAGTTCTTC
cdr3_aa: CAWSPTLIADEQFF

d_call: TRBD2
j_call: TRBJ2-5
v_call: TRBV6-5
clone_size: NA
cdr3_length: 16
cdr3_nt: TGTGCCAGCAGTTACCTCCGACTAGCAGATAAAGAGACCCAGTACTTC
cdr3_aa: CASSYLRLADKETQYF

d_call: NA
j_call: TRBJ2-7
v_call: TRBV19
clone_size: NA
cdr3_length: 11
cdr3_nt: TGTGCCAGTAAGTGGGGTCACGAGCAGTACTTC
cdr3_aa: CASKWGHEQYF

d_call: NA
j_call: TRBJ1-1
v_call: TRBV7-6
clone_size: NA
cdr3_length: 12
cdr3_nt: TGTGCCAGCAGCCCAGGAGGGACTGAAGCTTTCTTT
cdr3_aa: CASSPGGTEAFF

d_call: NA
j_call: TRBJ1-5
v_call: TRBV24-1
clone_size: NA
cdr3_length: 14
cdr3_nt: TGTGCCACCAGTGATTTAGATAGCAATCAGCCCCAGCATTTT
cdr3_aa: CATSDLDSNQPQHF

d_call: NA
j_call: TRBJ2-1
v_call: TRBV29-1
clone_size: NA
cdr3_length: 20
cdr3_nt: TGCAGCGTTGAACGCCCCGGGCCTTCCACAGTCGACTTCACATACAATGAGCAGTTCTTC
cdr3_aa: CSVERPGPSTVDFTYNEQFF

d_call: NA
j_call: TRBJ1-4
v_call: TRBV4-2
clone_size: NA
cdr3_length: 14
cdr3_nt: TGTGCCAGCAGCCAAGTAGGGGGTTATGAAAAACTGTTTTTT
cdr3_aa: CASSQVGGYEKLFF

d_call: NA
j_call: TRBJ2-6
v_call: TRBV5-8
clone_size: NA
cdr3_length: 15
cdr3_nt: TGTGCCAGCAGCGGTAGGGGGAGTGGGGCCAACGTCCTGACTTTC
cdr3_aa: CASSGRGSGANVLTF

d_call: NA
j_call: TRBJ2-7
v_call: TRBV2
clone_size: once
cdr3_length: 12
cdr3_nt: TGTGCCAGCGACAGTTCGGGGTACGAGCAGTACTTC
cdr3_aa: CASDSSGYEQYF

d_call: TRBD1
j_call: TRBJ1-4
v_call: TRBV28
clone_size: NA
cdr3_length: 15
cdr3_nt: TGTGCCAGCAGTTCCCCGGGACAGGGAAATGAAAAACTGTTTTTT
cdr3_aa: CASSSPGQGNEKLFF

d_call: TRBD1
j_call: TRBJ1-1
v_call: TRBV2
clone_size: NA
cdr3_length: 12
cdr3_nt: TGTGCCACCATCAGGGGGAGCACTGAAGCTTTCTTT
cdr3_aa: CATIRGSTEAFF

d_call: TRBD2
j_call: TRBJ2-7
v_call: TRBV5-4
clone_size: once
cdr3_length: 16
cdr3_nt: TGTGCCAGCAGCTCGGGGACTAGCGGGAGGGACTACGAGCAGTACTTC
cdr3_aa: CASSSGTSGRDYEQYF

d_call: NA
j_call: TRBJ2-2
v_call: TRBV7-6
clone_size: NA
cdr3_length: 16
cdr3_nt: TGTGCCAGCAGCTCAACAACAGGAATCTTCACCGGGGAGCTGTTTTTT
cdr3_aa: CASSSTTGIFTGELFF

d_call: TRBD2
j_call: TRBJ2-1
v_call: TRBV7-3
clone_size: NA
cdr3_length: 15
cdr3_nt: TGTGCCAGCAGCTCACTAGCGGGAGGGCCCGATGAGCAGTTCTTC
cdr3_aa: CASSSLAGGPDEQFF

d_call: NA
j_call: TRBJ2-3
v_call: TRBV9
clone_size: NA
cdr3_length: 14
cdr3_nt: TGTGCCAGCAGCGTAGCGGGTAGCACAGATACGCAGTATTTT
cdr3_aa: CASSVAGSTDTQYF

d_call: NA
j_call: TRBJ1-1
v_call: TRBV6-2/TRBV6-3
clone_size: NA
cdr3_length: 13
cdr3_nt: TGTGCCAGCAGTTATGCGGAGAACACTGAAGCTTTCTTT
cdr3_aa: CASSYAENTEAFF

d_call: TRBD2
j_call: TRBJ2-7
v_call: TRBV11-3
clone_size: NA
cdr3_length: 14
cdr3_nt: TGTGCCAGCAGCCAAAGCGGGAGTTCCTACGAGCAGTACTTC
cdr3_aa: CASSQSGSSYEQYF

d_call: TRBD1
j_call: TRBJ2-5
v_call: TRBV5-4
clone_size: NA
cdr3_length: 15
cdr3_nt: TGTGCCAGCAGTCCCCCGACAGGGGCAGGGGAGACCCAGTACTTC
cdr3_aa: CASSPPTGAGETQYF

d_call: NA
j_call: TRBJ2-7
v_call: TRBV2
clone_size: NA
cdr3_length: 10
cdr3_nt: TGTGCCAGCAGGTCCTACGAGCAGTACTTC
cdr3_aa: CASRSYEQYF

d_call: TRBD2
j_call: TRBJ2-1
v_call: TRBV4-1
clone_size: once
cdr3_length: 18
cdr3_nt: TGCGCCAGCAGCCAAGGATACTCTGGACTAGCGGGAAACAATGAGCAGTTCTTC
cdr3_aa: CASSQGYSGLAGNNEQFF

d_call: NA
j_call: TRBJ2-2
v_call: TRBV13
clone_size: once
cdr3_length: 16
cdr3_nt: TGTGCCAGCAGCTTAGGGACCCAGGGGTGGACCGGGGAGCTGTTTTTT
cdr3_aa: CASSLGTQGWTGELFF

d_call: NA
j_call: TRBJ2-1
v_call: TRBV27
clone_size: NA
cdr3_length: 13
cdr3_nt: TGTGCCAGCAGTTGGAAAGTTTACAATGAGCAGTTCTTC
cdr3_aa: CASSWKVYNEQFF

d_call: NA
j_call: TRBJ1-5
v_call: TRBV15
clone_size: NA
cdr3_length: 13
cdr3_nt: TGTGCCACTACCCGACAGGTCGGTCAGCCCCAGCATTTT
cdr3_aa: CATTRQVGQPQHF

d_call: NA
j_call: TRBJ1-1
v_call: TRBV12-3/TRBV12-4
clone_size: NA
cdr3_length: 13
cdr3_nt: TGTGCCAGCAGCCGAACCCAGACGGGGGAAGCTTTCTTT
cdr3_aa: CASSRTQTGEAFF

d_call: NA
j_call: TRBJ2-2
v_call: TRBV12-3/TRBV12-4
clone_size: NA
cdr3_length: 13
cdr3_nt: TGTGCCAGCAAAAGGGGTAGCACCGGGGAGCTGTTTTTT
cdr3_aa: CASKRGSTGELFF

d_call: NA
j_call: TRBJ1-5
v_call: TRBV6-2/TRBV6-3
clone_size: few
cdr3_length: 14
cdr3_nt: NA
cdr3_aa: CASSSSAGWQPQHF

d_call: TRBD1
j_call: TRBJ2-7
v_call: TRBV24-1
clone_size: NA
cdr3_length: 13
cdr3_nt: TGTGCCACCAGTTACAGGGGGGTGGACGAGCAGTACTTC
cdr3_aa: CATSYRGVDEQYF

d_call: TRBD2
j_call: TRBJ2-1
v_call: TRBV24-1
clone_size: NA
cdr3_length: 18
cdr3_nt: TGTGCCACCAGTGATAGTCCTTGGCGGGAGGTGGGATACAATGAGCAGTTCTTC
cdr3_aa: CATSDSPWREVGYNEQFF

d_call: NA
j_call: TRBJ2-6
v_call: TRBV6-5
clone_size: NA
cdr3_length: 15
cdr3_nt: TGTGCCAGCAGCCGGGATTACTCTGGGGCCAACGTCCTGACTTTC
cdr3_aa: CASSRDYSGANVLTF

d_call: NA
j_call: TRBJ1-2
v_call: TRBV6-5
clone_size: NA
cdr3_length: 11
cdr3_nt: TGTGCCACAAGGGGGGCCTATGGCTACACCTTC
cdr3_aa: CATRGAYGYTF

d_call: NA
j_call: TRBJ2-3
v_call: TRBV4-1
clone_size: NA
cdr3_length: 16
cdr3_nt: TGCGCCAGCAGCCAAGGTTCAGCTCTTGGGGAGGATACGCAGTATTTT
cdr3_aa: CASSQGSALGEDTQYF

d_call: TRBD1
j_call: TRBJ1-1
v_call: TRBV19
clone_size: NA
cdr3_length: 13
cdr3_nt: TGTGCCAGTAGCCGGACAGGATCCACTGAAGCTTTCTTT
cdr3_aa: CASSRTGSTEAFF

d_call: TRBD2
j_call: TRBJ2-1
v_call: TRBV6-1
clone_size: few
cdr3_length: 19
cdr3_nt: TGTGCCAGCAGTGCGAAGACTAAGGTATGTAGCGGGAGTATCTATGAGCAGTTCTTC
cdr3_aa: CASSAKTKVCSGSIYEQFF

d_call: NA
j_call: TRBJ1-1
v_call: TRBV18
clone_size: NA
cdr3_length: 18
cdr3_nt: TGTGCCAGCTCACCAATGGGAGTAGGTGGGGGGCCGGGCACTGAAGCTTTCTTT
cdr3_aa: CASSPMGVGGGPGTEAFF

d_call: TRBD1
j_call: TRBJ2-7
v_call: TRBV28
clone_size: once
cdr3_length: 14
cdr3_nt: TGTGCCAGCAGTTTTCCGACAGGGGGCTACGAGCAGTACTTC
cdr3_aa: CASSFPTGGYEQYF

d_call: NA
j_call: TRBJ1-6
v_call: TRBV21-1
clone_size: NA
cdr3_length: 18
cdr3_nt: TGTGCCAGCAGCAAGCGCAGAAGACAGGGGACAAATAATTCACCCCTCCACTTT
cdr3_aa: CASSKRRRQGTNNSPLHF

d_call: TRBD1
j_call: TRBJ1-3
v_call: TRBV7-9
clone_size: once
cdr3_length: 18
cdr3_nt: TGTGCCAGCAGCTTAGCAGGACAGGAGTTTATCTCTGGAAACACCATATATTTT
cdr3_aa: CASSLAGQEFISGNTIYF

d_call: NA
j_call: TRBJ2-2
v_call: TRBV28
clone_size: NA
cdr3_length: 14
cdr3_nt: TGTGCCAGCATCGACGGGATGAACACCGGGGAGCTGTTTTTT
cdr3_aa: CASIDGMNTGELFF

d_call: NA
j_call: TRBJ2-1
v_call: TRBV9
clone_size: NA
cdr3_length: 14
cdr3_nt: TGTGCCAGCAGCGTAGGGACTCGTACCAATGAGCAGTTCTTC
cdr3_aa: CASSVGTRTNEQFF

d_call: TRBD2
j_call: TRBJ2-3
v_call: TRBV7-9
clone_size: NA
cdr3_length: 15
cdr3_nt: TGTGCCAGCAGCGCGGGGGAGGGGCCAGCAGATACGCAGTATTTT
cdr3_aa: CASSAGEGPADTQYF

d_call: NA
j_call: TRBJ1-6
v_call: TRBV7-9
clone_size: NA
cdr3_length: 15
cdr3_nt: TGTGCCAGCAGCTTACGCTCAGGGAACGATTCACCCCTCCACTTT
cdr3_aa: CASSLRSGNDSPLHF

d_call: NA
j_call: TRBJ2-5
v_call: TRBV7-2
clone_size: NA
cdr3_length: 15
cdr3_nt: TGTGCCAGCAGCTTAGTACCCGGACAGATAGAGACCCAGTACTTC
cdr3_aa: CASSLVPGQIETQYF

d_call: TRBD2
j_call: TRBJ2-2
v_call: TRBV5-1
clone_size: NA
cdr3_length: 17
cdr3_nt: TGCGCCAGCAGCTTGGAGCCGACTAGCACTAACACCGGGGAGCTGTTTTTT
cdr3_aa: CASSLEPTSTNTGELFF

d_call: NA
j_call: TRBJ2-7
v_call: TRBV4-2
clone_size: NA
cdr3_length: 16
cdr3_nt: TGTGCCAGCAGCCAAGAGGGTGCAGGTTCGTTCTACGAGCAGTACTTC
cdr3_aa: CASSQEGAGSFYEQYF

d_call: TRBD2
j_call: TRBJ2-2
v_call: TRBV5-1
clone_size: NA
cdr3_length: 16
cdr3_nt: TGCGCCAGCAGCTTGGAGGCGGGAGGAGGTCACGGGGAGCTGTTTTTT
cdr3_aa: CASSLEAGGGHGELFF

d_call: TRBD2
j_call: TRBJ2-1
v_call: TRBV24-1
clone_size: NA
cdr3_length: 15
cdr3_nt: TGTGCCACCAGTGATTGGACTAGCGGGACCCATGAGCAGTTCTTC
cdr3_aa: CATSDWTSGTHEQFF